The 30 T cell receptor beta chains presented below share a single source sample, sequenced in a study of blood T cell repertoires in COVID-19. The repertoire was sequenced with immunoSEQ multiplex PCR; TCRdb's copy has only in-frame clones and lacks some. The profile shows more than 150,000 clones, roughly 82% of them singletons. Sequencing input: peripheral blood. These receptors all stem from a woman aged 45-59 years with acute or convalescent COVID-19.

The CDR3 nucleotides are TGTGCCAGCAGCTTAGATCCAGCGGGAGTGGCGTTCTTC. It codes for CASSLDPAGVAFF. The genes are TRBV11-2 and TRBJ2-1; 8 bases align to TRBD2. The ends lost 0 bases at V and 15 bases at J; junction bases unmatched: 7. CDR1 is SGHAT, CDR2 FQNNGV, per germline. This CDR3 has 13 amino acids.

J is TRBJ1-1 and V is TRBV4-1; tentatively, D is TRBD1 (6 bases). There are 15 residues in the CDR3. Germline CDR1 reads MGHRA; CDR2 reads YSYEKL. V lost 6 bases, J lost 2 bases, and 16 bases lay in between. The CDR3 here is CASRHNRDTNTEAFF. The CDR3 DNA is TGCGCCAGCAGACACAACCGGGACACTAACACTGAAGCTTTCTTT.

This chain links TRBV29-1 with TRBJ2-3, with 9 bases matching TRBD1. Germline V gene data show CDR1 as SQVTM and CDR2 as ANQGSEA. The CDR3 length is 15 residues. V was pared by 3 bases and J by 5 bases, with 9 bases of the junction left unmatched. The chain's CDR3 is CSVERGTGRQDTQYF. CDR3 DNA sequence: TGCAGCGTTGAGCGCGGGACAGGGAGACAAGATACGCAGTATTTT.

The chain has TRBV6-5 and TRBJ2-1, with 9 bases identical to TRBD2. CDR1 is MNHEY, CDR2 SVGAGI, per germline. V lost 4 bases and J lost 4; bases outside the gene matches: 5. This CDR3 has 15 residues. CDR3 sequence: CASSSSGILYNEQFF. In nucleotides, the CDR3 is TGTGCCAGCAGTTCTAGCGGGATACTTTACAATGAGCAGTTCTTC.

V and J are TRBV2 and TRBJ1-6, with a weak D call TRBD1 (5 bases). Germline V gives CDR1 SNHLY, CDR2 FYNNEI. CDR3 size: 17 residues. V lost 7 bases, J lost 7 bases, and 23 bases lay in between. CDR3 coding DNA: TGTGCCAGCATTCGGGGGACGATCGGTGGGGCAAATTCACCCCTCCACTTT. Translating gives CASIRGTIGGANSPLHF.

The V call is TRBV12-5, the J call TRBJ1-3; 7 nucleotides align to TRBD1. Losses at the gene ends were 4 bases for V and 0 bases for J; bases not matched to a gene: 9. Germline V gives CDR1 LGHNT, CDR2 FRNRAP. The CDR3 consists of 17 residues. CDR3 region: CASGSTGTANSGNTIYF. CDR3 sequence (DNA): TGTGCTAGTGGTTCCACCGGGACAGCCAACTCTGGAAACACCATATATTTT.

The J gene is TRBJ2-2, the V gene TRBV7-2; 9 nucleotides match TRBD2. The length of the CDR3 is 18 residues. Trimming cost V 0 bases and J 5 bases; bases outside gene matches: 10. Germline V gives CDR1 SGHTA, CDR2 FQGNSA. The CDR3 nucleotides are TGTGCCAGCAGCTTAGCCTTTAGCGGGAGCTGGGGAACCGGGGAGCTGTTTTTT. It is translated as CASSLAFSGSWGTGELFF.

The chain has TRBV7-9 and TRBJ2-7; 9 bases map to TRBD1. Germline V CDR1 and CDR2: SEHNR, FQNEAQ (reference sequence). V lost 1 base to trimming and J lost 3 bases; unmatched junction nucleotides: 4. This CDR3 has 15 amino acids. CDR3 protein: CASSLGTGAGYEQYF. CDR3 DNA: TGTGCCAGCAGCTTAGGGACAGGGGCAGGCTACGAGCAGTACTTC.

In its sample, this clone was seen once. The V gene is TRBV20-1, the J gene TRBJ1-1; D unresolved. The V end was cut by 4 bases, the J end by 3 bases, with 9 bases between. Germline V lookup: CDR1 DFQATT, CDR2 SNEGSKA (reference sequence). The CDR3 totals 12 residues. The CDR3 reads CSATDRDTEAFF. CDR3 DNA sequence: TGCAGTGCTACTGACCGCGACACTGAAGCTTTCTTT.

DNA of the CDR3: TGTGCCAGCAGCCTCGGCAGGAACTATGGCTACACCTTC. Translating gives CASSLGRNYGYTF. The chain joins TRBV7-7 to TRBJ1-2; no reliable D call. The CDR3 has 13 amino acids. Germline CDR1 reads SSHAT; CDR2 reads FNYEAQ (reference sequence). Trimming left V 5 bases short and J 2 bases short, with 9 bases between.

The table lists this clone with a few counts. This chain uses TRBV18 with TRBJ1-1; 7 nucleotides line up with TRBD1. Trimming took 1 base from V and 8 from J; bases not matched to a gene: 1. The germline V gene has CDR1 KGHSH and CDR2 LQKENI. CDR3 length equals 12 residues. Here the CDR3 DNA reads TGTGCCAGCTCACCACGCAGGGGGGAAGCTTTCTTT. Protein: CASSPRRGEAFF.

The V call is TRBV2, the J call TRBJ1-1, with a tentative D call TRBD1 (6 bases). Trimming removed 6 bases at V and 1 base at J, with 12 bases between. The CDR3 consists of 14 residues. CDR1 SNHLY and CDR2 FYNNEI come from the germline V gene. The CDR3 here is CASSRQVSNTEAFF. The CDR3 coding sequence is TGTGCCAGCAGCCGACAGGTCTCGAACACTGAAGCTTTCTTT.

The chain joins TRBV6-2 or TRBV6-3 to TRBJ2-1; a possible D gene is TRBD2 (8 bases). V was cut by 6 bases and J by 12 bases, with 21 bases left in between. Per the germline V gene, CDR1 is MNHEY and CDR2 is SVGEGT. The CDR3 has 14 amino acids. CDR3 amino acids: CASSRPGGGDGQFF. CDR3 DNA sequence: TGTGCCAGCAGCCGCCCGGGAGGGGGCGACGGGCAGTTCTTC.

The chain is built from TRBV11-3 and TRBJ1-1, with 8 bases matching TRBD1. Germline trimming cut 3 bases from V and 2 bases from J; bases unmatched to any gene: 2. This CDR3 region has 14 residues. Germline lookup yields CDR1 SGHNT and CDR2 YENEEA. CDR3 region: CASSLSGGNTEAFF. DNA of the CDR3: TGTGCCAGCAGCTTGTCAGGGGGCAACACTGAAGCTTTCTTT.

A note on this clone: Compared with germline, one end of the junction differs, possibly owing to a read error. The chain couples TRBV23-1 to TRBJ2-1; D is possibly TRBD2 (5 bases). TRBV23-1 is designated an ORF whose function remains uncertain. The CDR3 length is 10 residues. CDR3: CASSQSDGIF. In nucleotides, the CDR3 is TGCGCCAGCAGTCAATCGGACGGGATCTTC.

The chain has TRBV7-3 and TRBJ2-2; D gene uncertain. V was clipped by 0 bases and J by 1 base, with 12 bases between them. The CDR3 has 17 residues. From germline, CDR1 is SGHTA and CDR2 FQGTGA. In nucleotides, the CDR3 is TGTGCCAGCAGCTTAACTAGCCCGATTATGAACACCGGGGAGCTGTTTTTT. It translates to CASSLTSPIMNTGELFF. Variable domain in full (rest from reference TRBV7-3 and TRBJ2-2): GAGVSQTPSNKVTEKGKYVELRCDPISGHTALYWYRQSLGQGPEFLIYFQGTGAADDSGLPNDRFFAVRPEGSVSTLKIQRTERGDSAVYLCASSLTSPIMNTGELFFGEGSRLTVL.

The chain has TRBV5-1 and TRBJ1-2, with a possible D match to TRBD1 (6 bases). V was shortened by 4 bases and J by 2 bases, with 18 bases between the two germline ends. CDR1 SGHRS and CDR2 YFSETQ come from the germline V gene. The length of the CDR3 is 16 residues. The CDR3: CASSPGTTFLNYGYTF. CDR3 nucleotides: TGCGCCAGCAGCCCCGGGACAACATTCTTGAACTATGGCTACACCTTC.

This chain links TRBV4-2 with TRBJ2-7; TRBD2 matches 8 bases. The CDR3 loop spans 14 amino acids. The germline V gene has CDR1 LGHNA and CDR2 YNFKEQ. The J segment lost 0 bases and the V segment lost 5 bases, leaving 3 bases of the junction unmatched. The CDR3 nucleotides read TGTGCCAGCAGCACTAGCGGCCGCTCCTACGAGCAGTACTTC. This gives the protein CASSTSGRSYEQYF.

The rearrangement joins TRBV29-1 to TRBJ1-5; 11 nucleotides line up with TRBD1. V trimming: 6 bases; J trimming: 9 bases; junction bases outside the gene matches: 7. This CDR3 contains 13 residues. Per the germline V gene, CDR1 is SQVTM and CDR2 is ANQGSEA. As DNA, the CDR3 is TGCAGCGTGGAGGGACAGGGGGGAGGGCCCCAGCATTTT. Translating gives CSVEGQGGGPQHF.

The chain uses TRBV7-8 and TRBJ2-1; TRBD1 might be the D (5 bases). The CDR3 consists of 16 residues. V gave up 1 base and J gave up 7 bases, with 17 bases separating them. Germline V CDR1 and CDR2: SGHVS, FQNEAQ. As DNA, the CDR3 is TGTGCCAGCAGCTTAGTACGGCAGGGCGATAGGAATGAGCAGTTCTTC. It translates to CASSLVRQGDRNEQFF.

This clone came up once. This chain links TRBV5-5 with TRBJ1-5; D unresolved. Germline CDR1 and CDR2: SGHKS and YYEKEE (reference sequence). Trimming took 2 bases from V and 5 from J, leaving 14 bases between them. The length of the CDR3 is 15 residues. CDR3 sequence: CASSLTPTRDQPQHF. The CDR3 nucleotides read TGTGCCAGCAGCTTAACCCCCACGCGGGATCAGCCCCAGCATTTT.

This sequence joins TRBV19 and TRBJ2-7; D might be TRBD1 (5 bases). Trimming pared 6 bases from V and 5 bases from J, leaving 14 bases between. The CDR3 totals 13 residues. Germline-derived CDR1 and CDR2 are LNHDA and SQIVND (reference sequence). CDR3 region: CASSLWGGDEQYF. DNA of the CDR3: TGTGCCAGTAGCCTCTGGGGCGGAGACGAGCAGTACTTC.

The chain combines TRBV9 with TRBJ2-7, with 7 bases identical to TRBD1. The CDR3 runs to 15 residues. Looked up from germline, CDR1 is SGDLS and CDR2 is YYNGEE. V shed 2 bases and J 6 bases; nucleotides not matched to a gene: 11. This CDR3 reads CASSVVPGTEGEQYF. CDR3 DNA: TGTGCCAGCAGCGTTGTCCCCGGGACAGAGGGCGAGCAGTACTTC. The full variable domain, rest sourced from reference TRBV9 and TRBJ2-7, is DSGVTQTPKHLITATGQRVTLRCSPRSGDLSVYWYQQSLDQGLQFLIQYYNGEERAKGNILERFSAQQFPDLHSELNLSSLELGDSALYFCASSVVPGTEGEQYFGPGTRLTVT.

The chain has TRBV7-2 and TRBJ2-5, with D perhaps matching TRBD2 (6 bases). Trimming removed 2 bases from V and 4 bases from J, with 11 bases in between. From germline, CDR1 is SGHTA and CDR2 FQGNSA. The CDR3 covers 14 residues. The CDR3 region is CASSLNGSPETQYF. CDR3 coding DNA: TGTGCCAGCAGCTTAAACGGGAGCCCAGAGACCCAGTACTTC.

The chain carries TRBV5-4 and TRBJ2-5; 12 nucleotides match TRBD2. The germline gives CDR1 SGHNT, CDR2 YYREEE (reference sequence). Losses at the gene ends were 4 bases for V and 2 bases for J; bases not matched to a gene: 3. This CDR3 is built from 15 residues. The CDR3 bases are TGTGCCAGCAGCCGGACTAGCGGGGAGCAAGAGACCCAGTACTTC. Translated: CASSRTSGEQETQYF.

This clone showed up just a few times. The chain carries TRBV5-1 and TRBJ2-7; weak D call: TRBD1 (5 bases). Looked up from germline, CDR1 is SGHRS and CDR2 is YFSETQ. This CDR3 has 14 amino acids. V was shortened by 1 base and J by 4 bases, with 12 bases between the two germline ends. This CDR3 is CASSLSRAPYEQYF. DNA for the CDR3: TGCGCCAGCAGCTTGTCCAGGGCTCCTTACGAGCAGTACTTC.

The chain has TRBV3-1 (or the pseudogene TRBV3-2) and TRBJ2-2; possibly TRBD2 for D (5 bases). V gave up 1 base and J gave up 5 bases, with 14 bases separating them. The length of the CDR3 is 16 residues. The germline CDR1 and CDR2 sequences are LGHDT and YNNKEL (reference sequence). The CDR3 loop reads CASSQGLTRGTGELFF. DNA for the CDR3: TGTGCCAGCAGCCAAGGACTAACTAGAGGAACCGGGGAGCTGTTTTTT.

CDR3 nucleotides: TGTGCCAGCAGTTCACTAGTGAAGGTCCCTGAGCAGTACTTC. Its translation is CASSSLVKVPEQYF. This sequence joins TRBV6-2 or TRBV6-3 and TRBJ2-7; weak D call: TRBD2 (5 bases). Trimming took off 4 bases at V and 7 bases at J, with 17 bases between the two ends. The CDR3 spans 14 residues. Germline CDR1 MNHEY, CDR2 SVGEGT.

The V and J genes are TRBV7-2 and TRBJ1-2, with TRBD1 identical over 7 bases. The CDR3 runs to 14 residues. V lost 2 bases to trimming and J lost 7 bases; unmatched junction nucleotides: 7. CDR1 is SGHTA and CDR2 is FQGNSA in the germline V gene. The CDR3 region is CASSLSTGTPGYTF. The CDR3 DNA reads TGTGCCAGCAGCTTATCGACAGGGACCCCTGGCTACACCTTC.

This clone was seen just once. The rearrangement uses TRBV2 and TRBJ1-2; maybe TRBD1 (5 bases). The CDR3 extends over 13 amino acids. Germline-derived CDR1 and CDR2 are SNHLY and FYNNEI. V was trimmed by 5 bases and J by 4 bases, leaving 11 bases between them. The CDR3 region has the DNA TGTGCCAGCAGTATTCGTGACAGCTATGGCTACACCTTC. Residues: CASSIRDSYGYTF.